This passage covers 12 T cell receptor beta chains from one sample sequenced in a study of blood T cell repertoires in COVID-19. Sequencing used immunoSEQ multiplex PCR; TCRdb keeps in-frame clones, though not all of them. The sample has more than 30,000 clones, 75% to 90% seen once; the top ten hold 20% to 30%. Sequenced: peripheral blood. The receptors come from a woman aged 80 or older with active or convalescent COVID-19.

The chain's CDR3 is CASSESAGSYNEQFF. The CDR3 DNA reads TGTGCCAGCAGCGAGTCAGCGGGGTCCTACAATGAGCAGTTCTTC. This rearrangement joins TRBV6-5 to TRBJ2-1, with 7 bases aligning to TRBD2. The germline V gene has CDR1 MNHEY and CDR2 SVGAGI. This CDR3 contains 15 residues. The V and J ends lost 6 bases and 1 base, in that order; junction bases with no gene match: 6.

The genes are TRBV7-4 and TRBJ1-3; 7 bases align to TRBD1. This CDR3 region has 18 residues. The V segment lost 4 bases and the J segment 0 bases; nucleotides outside the gene matches: 12. Germline V gene sequence: CDR1 SGHVT, CDR2 SQSDAQ. In DNA form, the CDR3 reads TGTGCCAGCAGCTGGGGACAGCCCCTACTTCTCTCTGGAAACACCATATATTTT. Encoded protein: CASSWGQPLLLSGNTIYF.

The genes are TRBV4-1 and TRBJ2-2; 8 nucleotides align to TRBD2. CDR3 length: 17 residues. V lost 0 bases, J lost 0 bases, and 3 bases stayed unmatched. CDR1 is MGHRA and CDR2 is YSYEKL in the germline V gene. The CDR3 region has the DNA TGCGCCAGCAGCCAAGAGCCACTAGCGGCGAACACCGGGGAGCTGTTTTTT. It yields the protein CASSQEPLAANTGELFF.

V is TRBV7-7 and J is TRBJ2-5, with 9 nucleotides matching TRBD2. CDR1 is SSHAT and CDR2 is FNYEAQ in the germline V gene (reference sequence). The CDR3 runs to 15 residues. V was clipped by 5 bases and J by 5 bases; unmatched bases: 9. CDR3 in amino acids: CASSGAGGPLETQYF. The CDR3 nucleotides read TGTGCCAGCAGCGGGGCGGGGGGGCCGTTGGAGACCCAGTACTTC.

The rearrangement uses TRBV5-1 and TRBJ1-2; D not resolved. The germline CDR1 and CDR2 sequences are SGHRS and YFSETQ. The V gene lost 2 bases and the J gene lost 4 bases, with 12 bases spanning the gap. The CDR3 length is 14 residues. The chain's CDR3 is CASSFLLSGYGYTF. The CDR3 region has the DNA TGCGCCAGCAGCTTTCTATTATCAGGCTATGGCTACACCTTC.

The rearrangement uses TRBV6-5 and TRBJ1-1, with no clear D. The V and J ends lost 7 bases and 5 bases respectively, with 14 bases between them. CDR1 and CDR2 (germline): MNHEY, SVGAGI. The CDR3 runs to 13 residues. CDR3 amino acids: CASTLRWNTEAFF. CDR3 sequence (DNA): TGTGCCAGCACCCTCAGGTGGAATACTGAAGCTTTCTTT.

V and J are TRBV5-8 and TRBJ1-2; TRBD1 is a possible D gene (6 bases). Germline-derived CDR1 and CDR2 are SGHTS and YDEGEE. The CDR3 loop spans 13 amino acids. V was clipped by 4 bases and J by 4 bases, with 11 bases between them. CDR3 residues: CASSKQGRYGYTF. The CDR3 bases are TGTGCCAGCAGCAAACAGGGACGCTATGGCTACACCTTC.

This clone occurred a few times. This chain links TRBV12-3 or TRBV12-4 with TRBJ1-1; tentatively, D is TRBD1 (6 bases). V lost 3 bases and J lost 3, with 8 bases in between. The CDR3 consists of 13 residues. Written as DNA, the CDR3 is TGTGCCAGCAGTTTCGACAGGCACACTGAAGCTTTCTTT. As protein: CASSFDRHTEAFF.

The chain joins TRBV19 to TRBJ1-3; TRBD1 is a possible D gene (5 bases). This CDR3 spans 16 amino acids. Per the germline V gene, CDR1 is LNHDA and CDR2 is SQIVND (reference sequence). V lost 8 bases to trimming and J lost 0 bases, with 17 bases between them. CDR3 DNA: TGTGCCAGTGTTCAGGGTGGCGCTTCCTCTGGAAACACCATATATTTT. Translated, it gives CASVQGGASSGNTIYF.

This clone rates as medium-sized. This chain uses TRBV6-4 with TRBJ1-2, with no clear D. The CDR3 has 14 amino acids. V gave up 2 bases and J gave up 5 bases, with 12 bases separating them. Germline V gene sequence: CDR1 MRHNA, CDR2 SNTAGT. The CDR3 region is CASSDGEGLYGYTF. In DNA form, the CDR3 reads TGTGCCAGCAGTGACGGTGAGGGCTTATATGGCTACACCTTC.

The chain employs TRBV5-1 and TRBJ1-6, with 9 bases matching TRBD1. The CDR3 loop spans 14 amino acids. J was trimmed by 7 bases and V by 3 bases; bases with no gene match: 2. Germline V gene lookup returns CDR1 SGHRS and CDR2 YFSETQ. The CDR3 DNA follows: TGCGCCAGCAGCTCCGGGACAGGGAATTCACCCCTCCACTTT. Amino acids: CASSSGTGNSPLHF.

This clone was seen only a few times. The rearrangement uses TRBV27 and TRBJ1-4; 7 bases map to TRBD1. This CDR3 contains 16 residues. Germline V gene sequence: CDR1 MNHEY, CDR2 SMNVEV (reference sequence). J lost 8 bases, V lost 5 bases, and 14 bases had no gene match. The CDR3 bases are TGTGCCAGCAGTGCGTTACAGGGGAGGAGGGACGAAAAACTGTTTTTT. Protein sequence: CASSALQGRRDEKLFF.